The entry below describes one T cell receptor (beta chain). Its target is not known. This specimen comes from a study of cytomegalovirus exposure and HLA in healthy donors. Study-wide results and limits: Within the data, a cluster of highly shared sequence variants was likely a sequencing artifact. In an earlier analysis, about 87% or about 30%: the productive usage of most TCR beta V segments.

V was clipped by 3 bases and J by 5 bases; unmatched bases: 15. The CDR3 is 18 residues long. Germline CDR1 reads LNHDA; CDR2 reads SQIVND (reference sequence). Donors counted as nominally healthy when sampled, yet unrecorded immune exposures were likely. PCR primers comprised 60 Vbeta and 13 Jbeta primers. Authors' processing steps: Later work found around 72 million unique TCR beta chains, with 10 million to 14 million shared. Sequencing was performed with immunoSEQ multiplex PCR; in TCRdb, only in-frame clones are kept and a portion is missing. That table is the source of V, J and clone size, and D and trimming were worked out from the DNA. The sample records 70,000 to 80,000 clones, approximately 82% being singletons.

The chain is built from TRBV19 and TRBJ2-7; 11 nucleotides agree with TRBD2. The sample was PBMCs. The sequence came from a man aged 18 to 29 in good health and CMV-seronegative. CDR3 in DNA: TGTGCCAGTAGTATGGACCCTTTAGGTAGCGGGAGGGCCCACGAGCAGTACTTC. Translation gives CASSMDPLGSGRAHEQYF.